What follows is one TCR beta chain and its context. The antigen it recognizes is unknown. Per-nucleotide qualities are absent, and no much larger clonotype sits a single base away. The sample comes from a study of shared T cell receptors in the human thymus (dated by TCRdb to about 2021). With regard to the full study: The study examined how the human thymus generates shared, self-reactive T-cell receptor alpha chains.

Preparation of the library involved the immunoSEQ multiplex PCR assay. TCRdb obtained this table from immuneACCESS and retained in-frame rearrangements with V and J assigned. These tables miss some clones; where compared with another copy, unresolved V genes account for less than half of the shortfall, and the remainder is unexplained. The sample records 500,000 to 850,000 clones, around 87% of which are singletons. The ten most abundant clones make up 0.009% to 0.0095% of the sample. Relative to germline, V is missing 4 bases and J is missing 3 bases, with 7 bases of the junction outside any gene match. The CDR3 covers 16 residues, taking in both the cysteine and the phenylalanine. CDR3 DNA is the only sequence kept; it has 48 bases, read in frame from the first base. CDR1 and CDR2, looked up from the germline V gene, are MNHEY and SVGAGI. These data were likewise used in another study, on human thymus T cells. The other study reports the following: In Finland, the donors were immunologically healthy infants who were having open corrective cardiac surgery for congenital heart defects. The thymus tissue came from surgical resects taken out during corrective cardiac surgery. Biased V and J gene segment usage appeared to be present in both thymic and peripheral blood repertoires. According to the related research, thymic TCR repertoires were highly overlapping among unrelated individuals. The study characterized TCR alpha and beta repertoires from under 10 infant thymus samples and a few related peripheral blood samples. Donor ages ranged from about 7 to 244 days, and the cohort comprised about six male and two female infants. Thymocytes were freed from the tissue by mechanical means and kept at -70 degrees C as pellets of roughly 9-30 million cells. A QIAsymphony instrument was used to extract genomic DNA from the frozen cell pellets. TCRB and TCRAD loci were amplified from a standardized quantity of quality-controlled genomic DNA using the immunoSEQ multiplex PCR assay. The amplicons covered the V(D)J region and were long enough to include the CDR3 and to identify the V and J genes. The commercial immunoSEQ service was used to sequence amplicons on an Illumina platform. Primer bias and sequencing errors were corrected as previously described, and TCRAD and TCRB were defined on the basis of the IMGT database. Analysis of the repertoires was done with immunoSEQ Analyzer 3.0 and VDJTools and included basic statistics, V/J segment usage, diversity estimates, rarefaction and pairwise overlap. To estimate diversity, the Chao1, ChaoE, Efron-Thisted, Shannon and inverse Simpson indices were applied, and diversity was also estimated on datasets down-sampled to the smallest sample. Repertoire overlap was determined by strict matching of CDR3 nucleotide sequence, V gene and J gene, and Jaccard-based multidimensional scaling clustering was applied. On average, roughly 890,000 unique TCRB clonotypes were obtained from thymus samples, compared with about 84,000 from blood samples.

The V gene is TRBV6-5 and the J gene is TRBJ1-2; the junction holds 11 bases that match TRBD1. What was sequenced was thymocytes. This clonotype originated in a boy less than two years old with a congenital heart defect. Donor details come from another sample of the same person, matched by shared clones. The sequenced DNA is TGTGCCAGCAGTTTTACATGGACAGGGGGCTACTATGGCTACACCTTC. Its protein reads: CASSFTWTGGYYGYTF.